Ten or more counts support the clone carrying this T cell receptor (beta chain). The antigen is undetermined. From the reads, TCRdb called clonotypes with MiXCR, one entry per CDR3 protein. Of about 920,000 distinct CDR3 sequences listed, approximately 30% are singletons. The CDR3 sequence is 14 residues long. The V gene's germline CDR1 is SGHTA and CDR2 FQGNSA. V was clipped by 4 bases and J by 6 bases; unmatched bases: 9. The sample originates from a study of T cell repertoires in cytomegalovirus infection. This sequence joins TRBV7-2 and TRBJ2-7; 7 bases align to TRBD2. The specimen comprised cultured CD8+ T cells from PBMCs, sampled from culture after CMV antigen stimulation. The receptor was derived from a human donor in good health (CMV status not recorded). Some clones in this sample may be carry-over from other donors' samples. In DNA, the CDR3 is TGTGCCAGCAGCTGGGGGGACTACGGCTTCGAGCAGTACTTC. It is translated as CASSWGDYGFEQYF.